This TCR beta chain emerged from a study of cytomegalovirus exposure and HLA in healthy donors. It was with 60 Vbeta and 13 Jbeta primers that the PCR ran. Profiling relied on immunoSEQ multiplex PCR, and the TCRdb table lists in-frame clones only, not all of them. Here the sample spans around 75,000 clones, around 78% being singletons. The CDR3 totals 16 residues. Trimming took 0 bases from V and 6 from J, leaving 14 bases between them. In germline, CDR1 is SGHNT, CDR2 YENEEA. The clonotype originates from a man aged 35-49 years in good health and CMV-seronegative. Sequenced input: PBMCs. V and J are TRBV11-3 and TRBJ1-4; possible D gene TRBD1, 5 bases. CDR3 nucleotide sequence: TGTGCCAGCAGCTTAGATCTGGTAGGGGAGGATGAAAAACTGTTTTTT. This encodes CASSLDLVGEDEKLFF.